Presented here are 15 T cell receptor beta chains from one specimen sequenced in a study of a mutant IDH1 vaccine in newly diagnosed glioma. The antigens these receptors bind are not known. Libraries were prepared by immunoSEQ multiplex PCR; TCRdb keeps only in-frame clonotypes and omits some of them. The sample has some 35,000 clones, 60% to 75% seen once; the top ten hold 8.9%. Time point reported: week 47, end of study. A single vaccine dose contained 300 ug of mutant IDH1 20-mer peptide, and topical imiquimod was used with it. The material sequenced was PBMCs, taken from a glioma patient whose treatment included an IDH1 peptide vaccine. Receptor source: a man in his forties or fifties with glioma.

The chain carries TRBV6-6 and TRBJ1-2; 10 bases agree with TRBD1. CDR1 MNHNY and CDR2 SVGAGI come from the germline V gene (reference sequence). This CDR3 spans 13 amino acids. The V segment lost 6 bases and the J segment 6 bases; nucleotides outside the gene matches: 4. CDR3 in DNA: TGTGCCAGCAGCCGAGGACAGGGGGATGGCTACACCTTC. As protein: CASSRGQGDGYTF.

There are a few counts of this clone. This chain connects TRBV7-9 to TRBJ1-1, with no clear D. The CDR3 length is 12 residues. V was shortened by 3 bases and J by 6 bases, with 8 bases between the two germline ends. CDR1 and CDR2 (germline): SEHNR, FQNEAQ (reference sequence). DNA of the CDR3: TGTGCCAGCAGCTTTGACGGCCCTGAAGCTTTCTTT. It is translated as CASSFDGPEAFF.

The chain uses TRBV6-6 and TRBJ2-7; 7 nucleotides agree with TRBD1. Germline assignment: CDR1 MNHNY and CDR2 SVGAGI (reference sequence). Losses at the gene ends were 0 bases for V and 3 bases for J; bases not matched to a gene: 8. CDR3 length: 16 amino acids. Here the CDR3 DNA reads TGTGCCAGCAGTTACTCGAATCTAGGGGGCGGCTACGAGCAGTACTTC. Translation: CASSYSNLGGGYEQYF.

The genes are TRBV5-6 and TRBJ1-2; possibly TRBD1 for D (6 bases). Germline CDR1 SGHDT, CDR2 YYEEEE. The CDR3 length is 15 residues. V shed 4 bases and J shed 8 bases, with 21 bases lying between them. The CDR3 sequence: CASSGFSGRGIGYTF. The DNA for the CDR3 is TGTGCCAGCAGCGGATTCTCCGGCAGGGGAATAGGCTACACCTTC.

CDR3 loop: CASRPRSGDTQYF. The CDR3 DNA is TGTGCAAGTCGCCCCCGGTCAGGAGATACGCAGTATTTT. The chain has TRBV12-2 and TRBJ2-3; TRBD1, as called in the table, went unchecked against the DNA. TRBV12-2 constitutes a pseudogene. The CDR3 extends over 13 amino acids.

The CDR3 DNA follows: TGCAGTGACCCGGGTCACTACGAGCAGTACGTC. Translation gives CSDPGHYEQYV. V and J are TRBV20-1 and TRBJ2-7; D uncertain. Germline V gene data show CDR1 as DFQATT and CDR2 as SNEGSKA (reference sequence). The CDR3 has 11 residues. V was clipped by 7 bases and J by 3 bases, with 10 bases between them.

The rearrangement links TRBV10-1 to TRBJ2-2, with a weak D call TRBD1 (6 bases). Germline V gives CDR1 WNHNN, CDR2 SYGVQD (reference sequence). The CDR3 loop spans 12 amino acids. V was cut by 7 bases and J by 6 bases, with 9 bases left in between. This CDR3 is CASMRTAGELFF. CDR3 DNA sequence: TGCGCCAGCATGAGGACAGCCGGGGAGCTGTTTTTT.

There are a few counts of this clone. This sequence joins TRBV7-2 and TRBJ1-2; 7 nucleotides line up with TRBD1. The CDR3 length is 14 residues. Germline-derived CDR1 and CDR2 are SGHTA and FQGNSA. V trimming: 1 base; J trimming: 3 bases; junction bases outside the gene matches: 2. In nucleotides, the CDR3 is TGTGCCAGCAGCTTAGAAACAGGGGACTATGGCTACACCTTC. Translation gives CASSLETGDYGYTF.

CDR3 DNA: TGTGCCATCAGTGCTCCCGGACTAGCGGGGGTCAATGAGCAGTTCTTC. Protein product: CAISAPGLAGVNEQFF. The J gene is TRBJ2-1, the V gene TRBV10-3; 13 positions match TRBD2. The CDR3 is 16 amino acids. V lost 4 bases, J lost 6 bases, and 6 bases stayed unmatched. Germline lookup yields CDR1 ENHRY and CDR2 SYGVKD.

This clone was counted a few times. The genes are TRBV30 and TRBJ1-1; D is uncertain. Germline lookup yields CDR1 GTSNPN and CDR2 SVGIG (reference sequence). V lost 6 bases and J lost 0, with 14 bases in between. The CDR3 is 14 residues long. CDR3 bases: TGTGCCTGCCAGGTTGGGGTAATGAACACTGAAGCTTTCTTT. The encoded protein is CACQVGVMNTEAFF.

The chain joins TRBV5-5 to TRBJ2-5, with 13 bases fitting TRBD2. The CDR3 covers 15 residues. Germline V gene lookup returns CDR1 SGHKS and CDR2 YYEKEE (reference sequence). With 4 bases clipped from V and 5 bases from J, the junction kept 5 bases outside the gene matches. In nucleotides, the CDR3 is TGTGCCAGCAGCAGGACTAGCGGGAGCTGGGAGACCCAGTACTTC. Translating it yields CASSRTSGSWETQYF.

The J gene is TRBJ1-1, the V gene TRBV5-6, with TRBD1 as a possible D gene (5 bases). Germline V gives CDR1 SGHDT, CDR2 YYEEEE. The CDR3 consists of 12 residues. The V and J ends lost 4 bases and 9 bases respectively, with 13 bases between them. CDR3 DNA sequence: TGTGCCAGCAGCCTGGGGAGGGGTAAAGCTTTCTTT. Protein: CASSLGRGKAFF.

This rearrangement joins TRBV14 to TRBJ2-3; perhaps TRBD2 as D (6 bases). The CDR3 is 18 residues long. V lost 0 bases and J 6 bases, leaving 22 bases between the germline ends. Germline assignment: CDR1 SGHDN and CDR2 FVKESK. The CDR3 reads CASSQDPPRLVSTDTQYF. CDR3 DNA: TGTGCCAGCAGCCAAGACCCCCCCCGACTAGTCTCTACTGATACGCAGTATTTT.

The CDR3 is CASTPSSTGANNGYTF. The CDR3 DNA reads TGTGCCAGCACCCCCTCCTCGACAGGAGCTAATAATGGCTACACCTTC. The gene calls are TRBV7-9 and TRBJ1-2, with TRBD1 as a possible D gene (6 bases). CDR1 and CDR2 (germline): SEHNR, FQNEAQ (reference sequence). Trimming took 7 bases from V and 6 from J, leaving 24 bases between them. The length of the CDR3 is 16 residues. Drawing the rest from reference TRBV7-9 and TRBJ1-2, the complete variable domain is DTGVSQNPRHKITKRGQNVTFRCDPISEHNRLYWYRQTLGQGPEFLTYFQNEAQLEKSRLLSDRFSAERPKGSFSTLEIQRTEQGDSAMYLCASTPSSTGANNGYTFGSGTRLTVV.

V and J are TRBV19 and TRBJ1-2; no reliable D call. Trimming left V 4 bases short and J 3 bases short, with 18 bases between. In germline, CDR1 is LNHDA, CDR2 SQIVND (reference sequence). The CDR3 extends over 16 amino acids. Here the CDR3 DNA reads TGTGCCAGTAGTACCCTGGAGGGTTGGTATGACTATGGCTACACCTTC. Residues: CASSTLEGWYDYGYTF.